A single sample is the source of the 9 T cell receptor beta chains below, sequenced in a study of vaccination and CD4 T cells after COVID-19. Oncomine TCR Beta short-read sequencing was applied to DNA from cultured CD4+ T cells. Via MiXCR, TCRdb re-called the PCR reads, giving one row per CDR3 protein. This table holds some 15,000 distinct CDR3 sequences, 20% to 25% found once. Treatment noted: roughly 11-day PBMC culture with coronavirus spike peptide pools or control peptides (ViraFEST assay). These TCRs are of unknown antigen specificity. The sequencing sample was made of cultured CD4+ T cells from blood. The origin of the receptors is a human donor with COVID-19.

In this sample, this clonotype turned up once. The genes are TRBV5-1 and TRBJ1-6; TRBD1 agrees at 7 bases. The CDR3 totals 15 residues. Germline assignment: CDR1 SGHRS and CDR2 YFSETQ. After removal of 1 base from V and 7 bases from J, the junction contained 5 bases not matched to a gene. The CDR3 bases are TGCGCCAGCAGCTTGTTTGAGACAGGGAATTCACCCCTCCACTTT. Translation gives CASSLFETGNSPLHF.

This clonotype was found a few times. The genes are TRBV7-9 and TRBJ1-6; D remains unclear. V lost 5 bases and J 8 bases, leaving 13 bases between the germline ends. The germline CDR1 and CDR2 sequences are SEHNR and FQNEAQ (reference sequence). The CDR3 extends over 14 amino acids. This CDR3 reads CASSLNNGDSPLHF. CDR3 in DNA: TGTGCCAGCAGCCTAAATAATGGGGATTCACCCCTCCACTTT.

A remark on this clonotype: Germline is not matched at one junction end, which may reflect a read error. V usage is TRBV6-2 or TRBV6-3 and J usage is TRBJ1-6, with a possible D match to TRBD1 (5 bases). CDR1 and CDR2 (germline): MNHEY, SVGEGT. The CDR3 totals 14 residues. The CDR3 loop reads CASSYGADNSPPHF. For the CDR3, the DNA is TGTGCCAGCAGTTACGGGGCGGATAATTCACCCCCCCACTTT.

This clonotype turned up a few times. The genes are TRBV5-1 and TRBJ1-6, with D possibly matching TRBD1 (6 bases). CDR3 size: 16 residues. Germline V gene lookup returns CDR1 SGHRS and CDR2 YFSETQ. Trimming left V 7 bases short and J 10 bases short, with 24 bases between. CDR3 coding DNA: TGCGCCAGCGGTCGGGGGGCAGACCCAAGTGACTCACCCCTCCACTTT. Translating gives CASGRGADPSDSPLHF.

This rearrangement joins TRBV5-1 to TRBJ1-6; D perhaps matches TRBD1 (6 bases). The germline V and J ends were trimmed by 4 bases and 9 bases, with 17 bases remaining between them. The CDR3 loop spans 15 amino acids. Germline-derived CDR1 and CDR2 are SGHRS and YFSETQ. This CDR3 reads CASSVQGSGFSPLHF. The CDR3 region has the DNA TGCGCCAGCAGCGTGCAGGGGTCTGGTTTTTCACCCCTCCACTTT. The full variable domain, in which reference TRBV5-1 and TRBJ1-6 provide the parts outside the CDR3, is KAGVTQTPRYLIKTRGQQVTLSCSPISGHRSVSWYQQTPGQGLQFLFEYFSETQRNKGNFPGRFSGRQFSNSRSEMNVSTLELGDSALYLCASSVQGSGFSPLHFGNGTRLTVT.

The CDR3 spells CASSPGARDYEQYF. The CDR3 coding sequence is TGTGCCAGCAGCCCGGGGGCCCGGGACTACGAGCAGTACTTC. J is TRBJ2-7 and V is TRBV11-3; D is perhaps TRBD1 or TRBD2 (6 bases each). Trimming took 5 bases from V and 3 from J, leaving 14 bases between them. The CDR3 is 14 residues long. Germline loops: CDR1 SGHNT, CDR2 YENEEA.

The chain is built from TRBV7-2 and TRBJ2-7, with 9 bases fitting TRBD2. The CDR3 is 15 residues long. CDR1 SGHTA and CDR2 FQGNSA come from the germline V gene. Trimming took 3 bases from V and 2 from J; bases not matched to a gene: 5. CDR3 amino acids: CASSFGGGAPYEQYF. The CDR3 coding sequence is TGTGCCAGCAGCTTTGGCGGGGGGGCCCCCTACGAGCAGTACTTC.

This sequence joins TRBV20-1 and TRBJ1-2; TRBD1 matches at 12 bases. The CDR3 length is 15 residues. Germline V gene data show CDR1 as DFQATT and CDR2 as SNEGSKA (reference sequence). V dropped 6 bases and J dropped 4; count of bases not matched to a gene: 9. CDR3 bases: TGCAGTGCGGGGACAGGGGGCGGAACACTCTATGGCTACACCTTC. Its protein is CSAGTGGGTLYGYTF.

The rearrangement uses TRBV4-1 and TRBJ2-3; 7 nucleotides agree with TRBD2. Germline CDR1 and CDR2: MGHRA and YSYEKL. The trim removed 1 base at V and 1 base at J, leaving 8 bases unmatched. This CDR3 is 17 amino acids long. CDR3 residues: CASSQGGGVRGTDTQYF. The CDR3 bases are TGCGCCAGCAGCCAAGGCGGGGGTGTTCGCGGCACAGATACGCAGTATTTT.